This TCR beta chain was identified during a study of identifying expanded T cells in peripheral blood. General study results and limits: Across healthy donors, higher total template counts meant significantly greater roughly 2-week count variance.

CDR1 and CDR2 from the germline V gene are KGHSH and LQKENI. With 0 bases clipped from V and 4 bases from J, the junction kept 1 base outside the gene matches. CDR3 length: 14 residues. Sequencing used immunoSEQ multiplex PCR; TCRdb keeps in-frame clones, though not all of them. The top ten clones hold around a sixth of a sample with tens of thousands of clones, approximately 84% of them seen once. Only one count was recorded for this clone. The antigen remains undetermined. This TCR was sampled from a person aged 18-69 years in good health. The V gene is TRBV18, the J gene TRBJ2-5; TRBD1 aligns across 8 bases. The sample consisted of blood. The CDR3 spells CASSPPRGRETQYF. DNA for the CDR3: TGTGCCAGCTCACCACCCAGGGGGCGAGAGACCCAGTACTTC.